This T cell receptor beta chain was retrieved from a study of Ad26.COV2.S vaccination and SARS-CoV-2 variants. Study background: The donor was enrolled in the Ad26.COV2.S arm of the COV1001 trial.

TCRdb's copy holds only in-frame clones and misses some; the assay was immunoSEQ multiplex PCR. The sample lists about 350,000 clones, 80% to 90% seen once, with just under 5% in the top ten. The CDR3 is 16 residues long. Looked up from germline, CDR1 is SGDLS and CDR2 is YYNGEE. Trimming cost V 4 bases and J 3 bases, with 19 bases left between them. Documented treatment: around 19 received Ad26.COV2.S at low or high dose, single or two shots; about 5 received placebo; per-sample allocation not given. Following the first vaccine or placebo injection, samples were taken on day 63. This chain uses TRBV9 with TRBJ1-2; possible D gene TRBD1, 5 bases. The TCR originated in a person aged 18-65 years who received the Ad26.COV2.S COVID-19 vaccine or a placebo. Sequenced here: peripheral blood, sampled in a trial of Ad26.COV2.S vaccine versus placebo. The CDR3: CASSTSGGGMDYGYTF. CDR3 DNA sequence: TGTGCCAGCAGCACCTCTGGGGGGGGGATGGACTATGGCTACACCTTC.